This T cell receptor beta chain is drawn from a study of cytotoxic CD8 clonotypes in ibrutinib-treated CLL. Study observations and caveats: Baseline clonality was higher than in age-matched healthy donors and moved in step with circulating CD8+ T-cell counts. Progressing and sustained-remission patients had different sampling times.

This CDR3 comprises 17 residues. From germline, CDR1 is SGDLS and CDR2 YYNGEE. V lost 4 bases, J lost 7 bases, and 26 bases lay in between. This clone was counted only a few times. Its antigen is as yet unknown. The method was immunoSEQ multiplex PCR; TCRdb's version includes in-frame clones alone and lacks a portion of them. The sample includes just over 65,000 clones, about two thirds of them seen just once. The chain links TRBV9 to TRBJ1-2, with a possible D match to TRBD1 (6 bases). This TCR derives from a human donor with chronic lymphocytic leukemia. The source was PBMCs, collected after 12 months of ibrutinib treatment. CDR3 in DNA: TGTGCCAGCAGCCCTTCCTCTGCGACAGGAGAGTTTGCTGGCTACACCTTC. Encoded protein: CASSPSSATGEFAGYTF.